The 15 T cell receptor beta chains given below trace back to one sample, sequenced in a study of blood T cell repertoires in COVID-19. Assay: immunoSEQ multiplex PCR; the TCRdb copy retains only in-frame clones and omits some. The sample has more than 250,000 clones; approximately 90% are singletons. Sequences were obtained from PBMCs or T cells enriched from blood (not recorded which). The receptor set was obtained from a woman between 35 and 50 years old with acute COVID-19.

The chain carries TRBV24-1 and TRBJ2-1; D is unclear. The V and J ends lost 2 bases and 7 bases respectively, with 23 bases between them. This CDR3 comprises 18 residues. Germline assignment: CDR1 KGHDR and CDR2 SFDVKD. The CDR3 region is CATSDSQAPRSTRNEQFF. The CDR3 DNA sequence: TGTGCCACCAGTGATTCGCAGGCGCCCCGAAGTACAAGGAATGAGCAGTTCTTC.

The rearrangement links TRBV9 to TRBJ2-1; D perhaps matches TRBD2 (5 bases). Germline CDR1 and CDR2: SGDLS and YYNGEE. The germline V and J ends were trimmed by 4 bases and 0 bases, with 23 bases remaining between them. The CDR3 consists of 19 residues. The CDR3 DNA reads TGTGCCAGCAGCCCGCGCGATAGCGCCTACCTAAGCTCCTACAATGAGCAGTTCTTC. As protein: CASSPRDSAYLSSYNEQFF.

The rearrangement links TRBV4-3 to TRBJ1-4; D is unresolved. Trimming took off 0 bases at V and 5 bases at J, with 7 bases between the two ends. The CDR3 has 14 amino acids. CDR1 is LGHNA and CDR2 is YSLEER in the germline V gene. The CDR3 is CASSQDGQNEKLFF. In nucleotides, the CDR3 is TGCGCCAGCAGCCAAGATGGGCAGAATGAAAAACTGTTTTTT.

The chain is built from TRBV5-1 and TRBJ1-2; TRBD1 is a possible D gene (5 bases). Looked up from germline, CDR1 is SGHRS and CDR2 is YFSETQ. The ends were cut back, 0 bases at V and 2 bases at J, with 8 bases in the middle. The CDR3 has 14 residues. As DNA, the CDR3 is TGCGCCAGCAGCTTGGCCAGGGCAAACTATGGCTACACCTTC. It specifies CASSLARANYGYTF.

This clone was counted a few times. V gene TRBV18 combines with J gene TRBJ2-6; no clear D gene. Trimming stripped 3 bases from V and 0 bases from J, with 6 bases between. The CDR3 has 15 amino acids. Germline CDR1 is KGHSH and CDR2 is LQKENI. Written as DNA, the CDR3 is TGTGCCAGCTCACCCCCTAGCTCTGGGGCCAACGTCCTGACTTTC. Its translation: CASSPPSSGANVLTF. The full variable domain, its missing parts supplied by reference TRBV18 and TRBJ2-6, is NAGVMQNPRHLVRRRGQEARLRCSPMKGHSHVYWYRQLPEEGLKFMVYLQKENIIDESGMPKERFSAEFPKEGPSILRIQQVVRGDSAAYFCASSPPSSGANVLTFGAGSRLTVL.

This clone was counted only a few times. The CDR3 DNA follows: TGTGCCAGCAGCGTAGCACTAGCGGTCACCATCTCATTGAATGAGCAGTTCTTC. Translating gives CASSVALAVTISLNEQFF. The chain has TRBV9 and TRBJ2-1; 8 bases are shared with TRBD2. Germline lookup yields CDR1 SGDLS and CDR2 YYNGEE. The trim removed 0 bases at V and 7 bases at J, leaving 15 bases unmatched. This CDR3 is built from 18 residues. Combining the CDR3 with reference TRBV9 and TRBJ2-1 gives the whole variable domain DSGVTQTPKHLITATGQRVTLRCSPRSGDLSVYWYQQSLDQGLQFLIQYYNGEERAKGNILERFSAQQFPDLHSELNLSSLELGDSALYFCASSVALAVTISLNEQFFGPGTRLTVL.

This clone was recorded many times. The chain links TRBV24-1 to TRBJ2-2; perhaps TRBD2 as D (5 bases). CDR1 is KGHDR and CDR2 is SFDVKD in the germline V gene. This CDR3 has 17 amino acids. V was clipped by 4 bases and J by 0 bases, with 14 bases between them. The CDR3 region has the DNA TGTGCCACCAGTGACTCCACTGACTACTCGAACACCGGGGAGCTGTTTTTT. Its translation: CATSDSTDYSNTGELFF.

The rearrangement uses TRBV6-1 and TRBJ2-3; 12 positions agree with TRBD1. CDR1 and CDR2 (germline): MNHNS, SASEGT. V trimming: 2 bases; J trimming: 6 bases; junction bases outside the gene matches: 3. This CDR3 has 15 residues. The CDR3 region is CASSERDRGPDTQYF. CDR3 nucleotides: TGTGCCAGCAGTGAACGGGACAGGGGGCCCGATACGCAGTATTTT.

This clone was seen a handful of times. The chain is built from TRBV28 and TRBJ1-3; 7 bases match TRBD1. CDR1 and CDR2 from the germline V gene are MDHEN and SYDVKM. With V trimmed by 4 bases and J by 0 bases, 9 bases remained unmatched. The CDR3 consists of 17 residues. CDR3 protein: CASSWTTGTSSGNTIYF. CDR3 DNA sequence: TGTGCCAGCAGTTGGACGACAGGGACCTCCTCTGGAAACACCATATATTTT.

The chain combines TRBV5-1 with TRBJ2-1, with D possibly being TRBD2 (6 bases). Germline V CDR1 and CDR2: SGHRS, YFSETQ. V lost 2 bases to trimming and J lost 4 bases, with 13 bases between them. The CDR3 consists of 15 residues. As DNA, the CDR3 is TGCGCCAGCAGCTTCAAAGCGGGTAATTACAATGAGCAGTTCTTC. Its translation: CASSFKAGNYNEQFF.

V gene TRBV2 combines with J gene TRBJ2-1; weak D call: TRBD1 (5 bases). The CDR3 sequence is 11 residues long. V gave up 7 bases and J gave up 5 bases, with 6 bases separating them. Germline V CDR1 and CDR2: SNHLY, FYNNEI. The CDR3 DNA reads TGTGCCAGCATGGGGCACAATGAGCAGTTCTTC. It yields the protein CASMGHNEQFF.

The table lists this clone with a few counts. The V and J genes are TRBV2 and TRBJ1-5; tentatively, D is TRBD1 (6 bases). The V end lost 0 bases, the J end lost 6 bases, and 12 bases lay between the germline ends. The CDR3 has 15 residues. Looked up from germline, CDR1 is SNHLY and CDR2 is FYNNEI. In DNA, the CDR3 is TGTGCCAGCAGTGAAGCTTTGGGACACGGTCAGCCCCAGCATTTT. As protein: CASSEALGHGQPQHF. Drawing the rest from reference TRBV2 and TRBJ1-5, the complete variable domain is EPEVTQTPSHQVTQMGQEVILRCVPISNHLYFYWYRQILGQKVEFLVSFYNNEISEKSEIFDDQFSVERPDGSNFTLKIRSTKLEDSAMYFCASSEALGHGQPQHFGDGTRLSIL.

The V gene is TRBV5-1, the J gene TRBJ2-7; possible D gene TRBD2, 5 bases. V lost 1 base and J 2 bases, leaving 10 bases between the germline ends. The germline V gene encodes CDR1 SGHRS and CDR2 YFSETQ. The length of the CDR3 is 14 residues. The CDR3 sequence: CASSLISGAYEQYV. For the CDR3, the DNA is TGCGCCAGCAGCTTGATCTCCGGGGCCTACGAGCAGTACGTC.

CDR3 nucleotide sequence: TGTGCCAGCAGCTCCAGATTGGATCAGCCCCAGCATTTT. Translated, it gives CASSSRLDQPQHF. V is TRBV11-2 and J is TRBJ1-5; D is unresolved. The CDR3 sequence is 13 residues long. Trimming cost V 4 bases and J 5 bases, with 9 bases left between them. CDR1 SGHAT and CDR2 FQNNGV come from the germline V gene.

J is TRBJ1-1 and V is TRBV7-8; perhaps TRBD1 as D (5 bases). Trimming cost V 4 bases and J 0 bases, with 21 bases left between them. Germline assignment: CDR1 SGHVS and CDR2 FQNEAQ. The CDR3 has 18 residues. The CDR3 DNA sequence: TGTGCCAGCAGCTCGCAAACAGGAAGGGTGGGAATGAACACTGAAGCTTTCTTT. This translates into CASSSQTGRVGMNTEAFF.